At least ten counts were recorded for the clone carrying this T cell receptor (beta chain). Its antigen is currently unknown. Deep was the level used in running the assay. In replicate PCRs of sorted subsets, roughly 210 ng DNA, approximately 32,000 T cell genomes, was used. Original processing methods: Junction-only sequences produced by ImmunoSEQ had no quality scores, so filtering differed. Sequenced by immunoSEQ multiplex PCR; TCRdb stores in-frame clones only, minus some. V and J calls and clone size are given by that table; D and trimming were obtained from the DNA. The table lists about 1 million clones, around 78% of them singletons. V trimming: 9 bases; J trimming: 6 bases; junction bases outside the gene matches: 8. Looked up from germline, CDR1 is SGHTA and CDR2 is FQGNSA. The length of the CDR3 is 13 residues. This sample was included in a study of shared clonotypes between healthy human individuals.

Study observations and caveats: Non-shared clonotypes were found to have lower generation probabilities than the clonotypes that were shared by all four of the sorted-subset donors.

Specimen: memory CD4+ T cells from PBMCs. As to subset: CD45RA-negative fraction. The TCR originated in a man aged 18 to 29 in good health. Some clones in this sample may be carry-over from other donors' samples. The V and J genes are TRBV7-2 and TRBJ2-3; TRBD2 matches at 8 bases. This chain's CDR3 is CASAGRGDDTQYF. Written as DNA, the CDR3 is TGTGCCAGTGCTGGGCGGGGGGACGATACGCAGTATTTT.